The clone carrying this T cell receptor beta chain was recorded only once. The source of the sample is a study of blood T cell repertoires in COVID-19. Study-wide context: Sources were T cells, B-cell-depleted T cells, or PBMCs; the material itself was cDNA or gDNA.

The CDR3 has 15 amino acids. V shed 4 bases and J shed 3 bases, with 15 bases lying between them. Germline CDR1 reads SGHTA; CDR2 reads FQGNSA. Libraries were prepared by immunoSEQ multiplex PCR; TCRdb keeps only in-frame clonotypes and omits some of them. This table holds roughly 170,000 clones, less than 90% found once. The sequence came from a man aged 65 to 85 with active or convalescent COVID-19. Sequenced input: peripheral blood. The chain carries TRBV7-2 and TRBJ1-1, with a tentative D call TRBD1 (6 bases). The CDR3 region has the DNA TGTGCCAGCAGCTCACAAAGCACAGGGTACACTGAAGCTTTCTTT. This translates into CASSSQSTGYTEAFF. The variable domain in full, with the rest retrieved from reference TRBV7-2 and TRBJ1-1, is GAGVSQSPSNKVTEKGKDVELRCDPISGHTALYWYRQSLGQGLEFLIYFQGNSAPDKSGLPSDRFSAERTGGSVSTLTIQRTQQEDSAVYLCASSSQSTGYTEAFFGQGTRLTVV.